This TCR beta chain came from a study of tumor-infiltrating lymphocytes in primary liver carcinoma. Turning to the study itself: Productive TCRbeta reads per sample were roughly 3.5 to 7.5 million, not differing by tissue. General study findings and limits: Tumor-adjacent and tumor-blood pairs overlapped less than tumor region pairs did. Top-250-clone fractions were significantly higher in tumors than in blood (p = 0.039).

The template, 500 ng total RNA, yielded TCR beta cDNA made with a constant-region primer. Slightly modified ARM-PCR served as the procedure for the TCR beta libraries. These libraries came from three rounds of nested multiplex PCR. The first two PCR rounds, approximately 11 cycles each, used TRBV1-TRBV30 forward primers and a C-beta reverse primer. Each CDR3 protein gets one entry after TCRdb re-called the multiplex PCR reads with MiXCR. Of 85,000 to 100,000 distinct CDR3 sequences listed, approximately 68% are singletons. The CDR3 runs 18 residues. CDR1 and CDR2 from the germline V gene are SGHRS and YFSETQ. V was shortened by 2 bases and J by 3 bases, with 22 bases between the two germline ends. This clonotype turned up a few times. What it recognizes is unknown. From unsorted bulk tissue weighing about 20-32 mg, DNA and RNA were co-extracted.

The material sequenced was tumor-adjacent normal liver tissue. The V gene is TRBV5-1, the J gene TRBJ2-3; D may correspond to TRBD1 or TRBD2 (6 bases each). This sequence was found in a middle-aged man with primary liver carcinoma and hepatitis B virus infection. CDR3 nucleotides: TGCGCCAGCAGCTTCCGGGTTCCTAAGGAGGGGGAGACAGATACGCAGTATTTT. The encoded protein is CASSFRVPKEGETDTQYF.